This T cell receptor beta chain is from a study of T cells in Graves' hyperthyroidism and ophthalmopathy. The CDR3 has 13 residues. Trimming removed 4 bases at V and 8 bases at J, with 14 bases between. Germline values: CDR1 MGHRA, CDR2 YSYEKL. Recently diagnosed hyperthyroidism of less than 2 months' duration affected patients aged 18 to 65. The authors took PBMCs from roughly 10 ml fresh peripheral blood. This clonotype has a count of ten or more. Amplification yielded TCR beta CDR3 regions, with RNA transcripts as the source. During a first-round RT-PCR of the TCR CDR3, the HTBI primer set was used. TCRdb independently ran MiXCR on the multiplex PCR reads; one entry per CDR3 protein. Of around 500,000 distinct CDR3 sequences listed, approximately 15% are singletons.

The V gene is TRBV4-1, the J gene TRBJ1-2; D ambiguous. This TCR came from a woman between 40 and 50 years old with Graves' hyperthyroidism. The sample comprised blood. The CDR3 nucleotides are TGCGCCAGCAGCCGAGGGTCACAAGGGGGCTACACCTTC. Protein sequence: CASSRGSQGGYTF.